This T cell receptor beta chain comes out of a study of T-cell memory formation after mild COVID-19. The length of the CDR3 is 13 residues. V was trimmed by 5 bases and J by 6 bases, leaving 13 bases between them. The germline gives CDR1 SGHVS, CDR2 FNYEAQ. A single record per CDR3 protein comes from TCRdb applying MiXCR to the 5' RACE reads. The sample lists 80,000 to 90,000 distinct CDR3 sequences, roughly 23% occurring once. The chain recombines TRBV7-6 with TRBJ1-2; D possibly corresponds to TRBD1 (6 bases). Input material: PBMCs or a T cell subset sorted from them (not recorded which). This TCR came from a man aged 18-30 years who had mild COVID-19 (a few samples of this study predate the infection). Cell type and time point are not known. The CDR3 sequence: CASSPRPGDGYTF. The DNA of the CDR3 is TGTGCCAGCAGCCCTCGTCCAGGGGATGGCTACACCTTC.